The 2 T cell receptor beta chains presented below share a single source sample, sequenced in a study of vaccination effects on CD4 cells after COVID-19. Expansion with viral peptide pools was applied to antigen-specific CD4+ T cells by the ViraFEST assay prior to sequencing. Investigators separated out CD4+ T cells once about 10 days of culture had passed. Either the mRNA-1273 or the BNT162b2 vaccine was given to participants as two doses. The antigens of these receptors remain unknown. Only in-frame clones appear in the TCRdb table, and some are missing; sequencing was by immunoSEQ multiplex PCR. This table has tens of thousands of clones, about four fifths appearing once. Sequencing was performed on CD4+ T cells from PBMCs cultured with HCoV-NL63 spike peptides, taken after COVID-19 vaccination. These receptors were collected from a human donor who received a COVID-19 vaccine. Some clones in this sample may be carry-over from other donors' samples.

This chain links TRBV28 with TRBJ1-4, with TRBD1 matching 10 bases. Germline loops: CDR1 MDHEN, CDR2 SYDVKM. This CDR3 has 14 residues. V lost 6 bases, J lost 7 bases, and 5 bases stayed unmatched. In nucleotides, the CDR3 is TGTGCCAGCAGCCTGACAGGGGGCCTTGAAAAACTGTTTTTT. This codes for CASSLTGGLEKLFF.

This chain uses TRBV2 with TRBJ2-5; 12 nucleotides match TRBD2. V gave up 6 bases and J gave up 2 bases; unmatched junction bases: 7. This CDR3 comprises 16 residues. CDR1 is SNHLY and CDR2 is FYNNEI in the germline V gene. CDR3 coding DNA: TGTGCCAGCAGCGCCAAACTAGCGGGGGGACAAGAGACCCAGTACTTC. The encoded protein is CASSAKLAGGQETQYF.